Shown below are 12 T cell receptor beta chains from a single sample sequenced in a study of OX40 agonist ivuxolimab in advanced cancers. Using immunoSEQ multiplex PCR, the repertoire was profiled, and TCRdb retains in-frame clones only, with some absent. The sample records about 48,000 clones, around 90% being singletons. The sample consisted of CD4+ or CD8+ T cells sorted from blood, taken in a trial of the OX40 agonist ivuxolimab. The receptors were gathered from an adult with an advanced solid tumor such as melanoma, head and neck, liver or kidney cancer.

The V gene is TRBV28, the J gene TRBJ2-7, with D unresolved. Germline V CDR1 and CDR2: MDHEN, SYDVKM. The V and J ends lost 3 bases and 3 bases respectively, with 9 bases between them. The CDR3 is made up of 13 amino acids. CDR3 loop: CASSLETHYEQYF. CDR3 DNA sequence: TGTGCCAGCAGTTTGGAGACACACTACGAGCAGTACTTC.

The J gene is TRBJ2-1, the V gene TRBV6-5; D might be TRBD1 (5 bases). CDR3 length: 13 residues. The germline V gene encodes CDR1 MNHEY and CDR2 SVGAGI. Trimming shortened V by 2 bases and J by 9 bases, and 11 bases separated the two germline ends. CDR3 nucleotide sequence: TGTGCCAGCAGTTACGACAGATACGGTGAGCAGTTCTTC. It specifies CASSYDRYGEQFF.

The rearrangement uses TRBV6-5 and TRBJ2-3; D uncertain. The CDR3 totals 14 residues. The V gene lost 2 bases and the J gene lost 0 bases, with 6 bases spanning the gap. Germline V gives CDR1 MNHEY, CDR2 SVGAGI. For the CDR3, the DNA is TGTGCCAGCAGTTACAGGGCTAGCACAGATACGCAGTATTTT. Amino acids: CASSYRASTDTQYF.

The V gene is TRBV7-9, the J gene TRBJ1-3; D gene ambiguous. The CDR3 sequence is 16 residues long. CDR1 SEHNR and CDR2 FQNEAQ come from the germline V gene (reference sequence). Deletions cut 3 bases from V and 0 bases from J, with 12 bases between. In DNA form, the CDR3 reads TGTGCCAGCAGCTTCGAAGAAGTTACCTCTGGAAACACCATATATTTT. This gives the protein CASSFEEVTSGNTIYF.

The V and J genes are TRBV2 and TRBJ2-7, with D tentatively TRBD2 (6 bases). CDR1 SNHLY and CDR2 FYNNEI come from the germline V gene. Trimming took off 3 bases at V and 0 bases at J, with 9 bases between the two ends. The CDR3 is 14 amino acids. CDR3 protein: CASSEGLGSYEQYF. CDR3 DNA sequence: TGTGCCAGCAGTGAGGGACTCGGCTCCTACGAGCAGTACTTC.

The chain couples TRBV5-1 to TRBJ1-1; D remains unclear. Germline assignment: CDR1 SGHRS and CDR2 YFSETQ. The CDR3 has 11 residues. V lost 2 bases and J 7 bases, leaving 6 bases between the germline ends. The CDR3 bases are TGCGCCAGCAGCTTCGGCCTTGAAGCTTTCTTT. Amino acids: CASSFGLEAFF.

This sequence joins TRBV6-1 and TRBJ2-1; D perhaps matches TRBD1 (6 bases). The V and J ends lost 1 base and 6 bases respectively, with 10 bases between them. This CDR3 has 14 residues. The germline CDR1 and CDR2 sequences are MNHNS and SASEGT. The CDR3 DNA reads TGTGCCAGCAGTGAAGGGACAGAAAGCAATGAGCAGTTCTTC. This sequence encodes CASSEGTESNEQFF.

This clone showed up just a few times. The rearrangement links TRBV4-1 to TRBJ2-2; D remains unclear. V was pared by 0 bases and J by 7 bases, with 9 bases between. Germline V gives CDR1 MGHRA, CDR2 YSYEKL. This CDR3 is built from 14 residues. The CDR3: CASSQEPTFGELFF. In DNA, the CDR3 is TGCGCCAGCAGCCAAGAACCCACCTTCGGGGAGCTGTTTTTT.

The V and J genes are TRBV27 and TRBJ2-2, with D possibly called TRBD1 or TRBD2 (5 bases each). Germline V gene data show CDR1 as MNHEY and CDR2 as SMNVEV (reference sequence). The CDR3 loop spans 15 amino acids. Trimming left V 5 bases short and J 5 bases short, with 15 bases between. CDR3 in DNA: TGTGCCAGCAGTCGGGGCCCGGTCCCAACCGGGGAGCTGTTTTTT. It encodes CASSRGPVPTGELFF.

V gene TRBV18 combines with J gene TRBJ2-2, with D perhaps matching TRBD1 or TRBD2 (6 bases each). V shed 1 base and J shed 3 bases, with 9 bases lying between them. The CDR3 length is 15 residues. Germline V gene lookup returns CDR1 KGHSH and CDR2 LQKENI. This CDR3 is CASSPRGAHTGELFF. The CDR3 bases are TGTGCCAGCTCACCACGGGGGGCGCACACCGGGGAGCTGTTTTTT.

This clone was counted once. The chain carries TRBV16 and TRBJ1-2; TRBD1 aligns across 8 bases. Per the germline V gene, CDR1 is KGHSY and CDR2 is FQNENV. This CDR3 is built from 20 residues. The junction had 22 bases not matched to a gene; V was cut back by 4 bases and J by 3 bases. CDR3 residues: CASSPPPWEGGTGRYYGYTF. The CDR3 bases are TGTGCCAGCAGCCCCCCCCCTTGGGAGGGGGGGACAGGTCGGTACTATGGCTACACCTTC.

CDR3 in amino acids: CASSQPGGRGHGNTIYF. Written as DNA, the CDR3 is TGCGCCAGCAGCCAACCAGGGGGCAGGGGGCATGGAAACACCATATATTTT. The chain couples TRBV4-1 to TRBJ1-3; 8 bases are shared with TRBD1. The J segment lost 3 bases and the V segment lost 2 bases, leaving 9 bases of the junction unmatched. The CDR3 contains 17 residues. Germline lookup yields CDR1 MGHRA and CDR2 YSYEKL.